The following is a TCR beta chain sequence with its context. The source of the sample is a study of read filtering for tumor transcriptome and immune sequencing. Per the germline V gene, CDR1 is MNHEY and CDR2 is SVGAGI. V lost 5 bases, J lost 6 bases, and 13 bases stayed unmatched. This CDR3 is 15 amino acids long. From approximately 400 ng of RNA, a library with molecular barcoded alpha/delta and beta/gamma adaptors was made. Each CDR3 protein is one row after TCRdb ran MiXCR on the reads. The repertoire holds 60,000 to 75,000 distinct CDR3 sequences, with around a fifth as singletons. This sequence joins TRBV6-5 and TRBJ2-7, with 7 positions matching TRBD1. The clonotype was recovered from a donor at least 40 years old with multiple myeloma. Sequencing was done on a sample of a population of CD138-negative cells sorted from bone marrow. The CDR3 nucleotides read TGTGCCAGCAGTCGACCTAATAGACAGGGTAGCGAGCAGTACTTC. Translation gives CASSRPNRQGSEQYF.